These T cell receptor beta chains were read from a single sample in a study of blood T cell repertoires in COVID-19. Measured with immunoSEQ multiplex PCR; TCRdb has only the in-frame clones, and not every one. The data contain over 150,000 clones, around 85% of them singletons. Sequenced: peripheral blood. Receptors were obtained from a man over 45 with active or convalescent COVID-19. The CDR3 runs from the conserved cysteine through the conserved F or W. The order of the fields is clone size, V gene, D gene, J gene, CDR3 protein, CDR3 DNA. A D gene is named only where the DNA matches it firmly. Not all rows give a size; the values are once, few, many and, for expanded clones, a class.

many	TRBV30	TRBD1	TRBJ1-4	CAGGGQGVVKLFF	TGTGCCGGGGGAGGACAGGGGGTAGTAAAACTGTTTTTT
-	TRBV18	-	TRBJ2-7	CASSPGRGQDRAYEQYF	TGTGCCAGCTCACCAGGGAGGGGACAGGACAGGGCCTACGAGCAGTACTTC
-	TRBV2	-	TRBJ2-5	CASKDSSGETQYF	TGTGCCAGCAAAGACAGTTCCGGGGAGACCCAGTACTTC
-	TRBV5-4	-	TRBJ2-7	CASSLNGLQNLEQYF	TGTGCCAGCAGCTTGAACGGACTGCAGAATCTCGAGCAGTACTTC
few	TRBV20-1	-	TRBJ1-1	CSASLSLDTEAFF	TGCAGTGCTAGTCTCAGTCTCGACACTGAAGCTTTCTTT
-	TRBV2	-	TRBJ1-1	CASYGGGFDEAFF	TGTGCCAGCTATGGGGGAGGTTTCGATGAAGCTTTCTTT
-	TRBV28	-	TRBJ1-2	CASSLGRARYGYTF	TGTGCCAGCAGTTTGGGCAGGGCCCGTTATGGCTACACCTTC
once	TRBV5-1	TRBD2	TRBJ2-3	CASSLGSGGSTDTQYF	TGCGCCAGCAGCTTGGGTAGCGGGGGGAGCACAGATACGCAGTATTTT
-	TRBV5-6	-	TRBJ2-1	CASSLPPNLNEQFF	TGTGCCAGCAGCTTGCCTCCGAACTTGAATGAGCAGTTCTTC
-	TRBV7-9	-	TRBJ1-2	CASSQDSSNGYTF	TGTGCCAGCAGCCAGGACAGCTCAAATGGCTACACCTTC
-	TRBV11-2	TRBD2	TRBJ2-2	CASPGWGGPNTGELFF	TGTGCCAGCCCTGGATGGGGGGGACCTAACACCGGGGAGCTGTTTTTT
-	TRBV15	-	TRBJ2-5	CATSRVGGETQYF	TGTGCCACCAGCAGAGTGGGGGGAGAGACCCAGTACTTC
-	TRBV7-9	TRBD1	TRBJ1-2	CASSVTGTDGYTF	TGTGCCAGCAGCGTGACCGGGACAGATGGCTACACCTTC
once	TRBV18	TRBD2	TRBJ2-7	CASSPPSVSGIYEQYF	TGTGCCAGCTCACCACCGTCCGTTAGCGGGATCTACGAGCAGTACTTC
-	TRBV5-4	-	TRBJ2-5	CASSLALESETQYF	TGTGCCAGCAGCTTGGCTCTAGAAAGTGAGACCCAGTACTTC
-	TRBV29-1	-	TRBJ1-2	CSVIPTAPYGYTF	TGCAGCGTGATTCCGACAGCTCCTTATGGCTACACCTTC
-	TRBV6-5	-	TRBJ2-2	CASSYSLFTGELFF	TGTGCCAGCAGTTACTCGTTATTTACCGGGGAGCTGTTTTTT
-	TRBV5-1	-	TRBJ2-7	CASSLMRSYEQYF	TGCGCCAGCAGCTTGATGAGGTCCTACGAGCAGTACTTC
-	TRBV19	-	TRBJ2-7	CASSPGQLGGEQYF	TGTGCCAGTAGTCCCGGCCAACTCGGCGGCGAGCAGTACTTC
-	TRBV28	-	TRBJ2-7	CASLKYYEQYF	TGTGCCAGCCTTAAATACTACGAGCAGTACTTC
-	TRBV28	TRBD2	TRBJ2-1	CASSLGLAGLIDSYNEQFF	TGTGCCAGCAGTTTAGGCCTAGCGGGATTAATAGACTCCTACAATGAGCAGTTCTTC
-	TRBV19	-	TRBJ1-3	CASSQGPGTSGNTIYF	TGTGCCAGTTCTCAAGGGCCGGGGACATCTGGAAACACCATATATTTT
-	TRBV5-1	-	TRBJ1-5	CASSPLPRGGNQPQHF	TGCGCCAGCAGCCCTCTCCCTCGGGGGGGCAATCAGCCCCAGCATTTT
-	TRBV5-1	TRBD1	TRBJ1-1	CASGDRADEAFF	TGCGCCAGCGGGGACAGGGCGGATGAAGCTTTCTTT
-	TRBV20-1	TRBD2	TRBJ2-3	CSASSLAGGADTQYF	TGCAGTGCTAGTTCCCTAGCGGGAGGGGCAGATACGCAGTATTTT
-	TRBV10-2	-	TRBJ1-4	CASSESTQGGEKLFF	TGCGCCAGCAGTGAGTCGACCCAGGGAGGAGAAAAACTGTTTTTT
few	TRBV7-3	TRBD2	TRBJ2-7	CASSLAGGKYEQYF	TGTGCCAGCAGCCTAGCGGGAGGGAAATACGAGCAGTACTTC
-	TRBV11-2	-	TRBJ1-6	CASSSNLILPLHF	TGTGCCAGCAGCTCAAACCTAATACTGCCCCTCCACTTT
-	TRBV6-5	-	TRBJ2-2	CASRSLANTGELFF	TGTGCCAGCAGGTCGCTAGCGAACACCGGGGAGCTGTTTTTT
-	TRBV12-3/TRBV12-4	-	TRBJ1-6	CASSYSNSPLHF	TGTGCCAGCAGTTACAGTAACTCACCCCTCCACTTT
-	TRBV9	-	TRBJ1-2	CASSPGELEGYTF	TGTGCCAGCAGCCCGGGAGAACTTGAAGGCTACACCTTC